This T cell receptor (beta chain) was identified in a study of CD8 T cells in Susac syndrome. Across the whole study: There were about six sequenced Susac syndrome patients with active disease and under ten in remission. When blood was drawn, patients with Susac syndrome were on intravenous immunoglobulin alone, on corticosteroids, or therapy-naive. Study results and limitations: The study conceded that its TCR sequencing and HLA analysis involved relatively few individuals.

This clonotype was detected only once. Its target is not known. Reverse transcription used roughly 0.45 to 1 ug RNA and random hexamers. TCRdb processed the immunoSEQ multiplex PCR reads anew with MiXCR; each CDR3 protein has one entry. The repertoire has just over 150,000 distinct CDR3 sequences, approximately 95% of them found once; the top ten carry about 0.17%. Germline lookup yields CDR1 LGHNA and CDR2 YSLEER. The length of the CDR3 is 15 residues. Trimming took off 5 bases at V and 10 bases at J, with 20 bases between the two ends. CD8+ and CD4+ T cells taken from blood had their TCR beta sequenced.

V gene TRBV4-3 combines with J gene TRBJ1-4, with TRBD1 as a possible D gene (5 bases). This TCR was sampled from a human donor with Susac syndrome. The specimen was CD4+ T cells from PBMCs. CDR3 in DNA: TGCGCCAGCAGCGCAAGGGGAGCTACCTCCGGAAAACTGTTTTTT. This translates into CASSARGATSGKLFF.